These 7 T cell receptor beta chains were all obtained from the same sample, sequenced in a study of blood T cell repertoires in COVID-19 (TCRdb year 2020). The library was obtained by the immunoSEQ multiplex PCR assay. The immuneACCESS repertoire file appears here via TCRdb, limited to in-frame rearrangements. These files lack a portion of the clones; in checked studies, under half of the deficit traces to unresolved V genes, and the cause of the others is not known. Across this sample there are 200,000 or so clones, with 80% to 85% seen only once. 7.5% of the sample is taken by the ten largest. The sequenced material came from PBMCs or T cells enriched from blood (not recorded which). These receptors were collected from a man aged 40-49 years who had recovered from COVID-19.

The chain joins TRBV15 to TRBJ1-2; 9 bases are a match to TRBD1. The CDR3 length is 15 residues. J lost 7 bases, V lost 0 bases, and 6 bases had no gene match. Germline-derived CDR1 and CDR2 are LNHNV and YYDKDF (reference sequence). CDR3 sequence: CATSRDLGTGSGYTF. The DNA of the CDR3 is TGTGCCACCAGCAGAGATTTGGGGACAGGGTCTGGCTACACCTTC.

The sample holds a few counts of this clone. This rearrangement joins TRBV12-3 or TRBV12-4 to TRBJ1-2; D not resolved. This CDR3 has 13 residues. V lost 6 bases to trimming and J lost 3 bases, with 11 bases between them. The CDR3 region has the DNA TGTGCCAGCAGCCCCCGGGGTTACTATGGCTACACCTTC. Translation: CASSPRGYYGYTF.

This rearrangement joins TRBV7-9 to TRBJ1-1; no firm D call. V was shortened by 8 bases and J by 4 bases, with 11 bases between the two germline ends. Germline V lookup: CDR1 SEHNR, CDR2 FQNEAQ (reference sequence). The CDR3 is 12 residues long. CDR3 coding DNA: TGTGCCAGCTTCCTCATGGCCACTGAAGCTTTCTTT. Amino acid sequence: CASFLMATEAFF. The full variable domain, rest sourced from reference TRBV7-9 and TRBJ1-1, is DTGVSQNPRHKITKRGQNVTFRCDPISEHNRLYWYRQTLGQGPEFLTYFQNEAQLEKSRLLSDRFSAERPKGSFSTLEIQRTEQGDSAMYLCASFLMATEAFFGQGTRLTVV.

This clone was seen a few times. This rearrangement joins TRBV2 to TRBJ1-2; D not certain. The V end lost 6 bases, the J end lost 4 bases, and 9 bases lay between the germline ends. Germline CDR1 SNHLY, CDR2 FYNNEI. This CDR3 region has 12 residues. The CDR3 region has the DNA TGTGCCAGCAGGTTAACGGGCTATGGCTACACCTTC. As protein: CASRLTGYGYTF.

DNA of the CDR3: TGTGCCAGCAGCCCTGAGACTTGGTACAATGAGCAGTTCTTC. Protein sequence: CASSPETWYNEQFF. This sequence joins TRBV14 and TRBJ2-1; D remains ambiguous. The CDR3 length is 14 residues. V was trimmed by 4 bases and J by 4 bases, leaving 11 bases between them. Per germline, CDR1 SGHDN and CDR2 FVKESK.

This chain uses TRBV7-9 with TRBJ2-2; 9 positions agree with TRBD1. Germline V lookup: CDR1 SEHNR, CDR2 FQNEAQ (reference sequence). The CDR3 contains 16 residues. The J segment lost 8 bases and the V segment lost 5 bases, leaving 12 bases of the junction unmatched. The CDR3, as DNA: TGTGCCAGCAGCCCTCCGGCGGACAGGGGATTAGGGGAGCTGTTTTTT. Its protein product is CASSPPADRGLGELFF.

V gene TRBV7-9 combines with J gene TRBJ1-1; 8 bases agree with TRBD1. The CDR3 has 15 amino acids. Germline V gene lookup returns CDR1 SEHNR and CDR2 FQNEAQ (reference sequence). With 4 bases clipped from V and 4 bases from J, the junction kept 8 bases outside the gene matches. CDR3 protein: CASSSMDRAATEAFF. The CDR3 bases are TGTGCCAGCAGCTCAATGGACAGGGCTGCCACTGAAGCTTTCTTT.